This T cell receptor (beta chain) was obtained from a study of blood T cell repertoires in COVID-19 (dated by TCRdb to the early 2020s). Concerning the study at large: Collaborator samples came from the United States, Italy and Spain and covered acute and convalescent phases of COVID-19. The sample metadata nearly always contained a de-identified subject ID, COVID-19 status, age in years and sex. Where available, HLA class I and class II types were taken from metadata supplied by the sample provider and were not determined by assay-based typing. The samples were drawn from the first 160 participants of the ongoing ImmuneRACE study and from roughly 1,300 subjects provided by 6 global collaborators. The material from the prospective study consisted of cDNA or gDNA derived from T cells, B-cell-depleted T cells, or PBMCs. The repertoires were released in a freely available public database meant as a resource for research on the immune response to SARS-CoV-2. Deeply sampled blood TCRbeta repertoires from subjects exposed to, actively infected with, or recovered from COVID-19 were included in the dataset. Findings and caveats that apply to the study as a whole: Clinical and demographic metadata were provided uncurated, with the amount varying by source and participant.

One collaborating source in Seattle enrolled patients while the patients were actively infected and followed the patients over time throughout the course of disease. Collaborating institutions collected whole blood in K2EDTA tubes following their own protocols. For TCRbeta analysis, collaborators shipped samples as frozen whole blood, isolated PBMCs, or DNA extracted from either of those sample types. With respect to this clone: The antigen it binds to is not known. No quality values exist for individual bases; no much larger clone is one base distant.

TCRbeta CDR3 regions were amplified from genomic DNA by means of the immunoSEQ Assay, a bias-controlled multiplex PCR. As for the original processing: Nucleated cell counts per sample were estimated from amplification of reference gene primers within the assay. To quantify the absolute abundance of each unique TCRbeta CDR3 rearrangement, sequence reads were collapsed and filtered. For each sample, productive Simpson clonality was calculated by taking the square root of Simpson's diversity index across productive rearrangements. Sourced from immuneACCESS, this table was stored by TCRdb with only in-frame sequences that have V and J called. A share of the clones is absent; for the studies checked, an unresolved V gene accounts for under half, and the remainder has no known explanation. V and J calls plus clone size are reproduced from that table; the DNA served to infer D and trimming. The sample records around 460,000 clones, roughly 90% of which are singletons. Together, the top ten hold more than 0.7% of the sample.

The germline V gene encodes CDR1 SNHLY and CDR2 FYNNEI. After removal of 5 bases from V and 5 bases from J, the junction retains 6 bases not matched to a gene. From its cysteine to its phenylalanine, the CDR3 spans 14 amino acids. Only CDR3 DNA is held: 42 bases, read in frame from base 1. The sequence was obtained from a man younger than 35 with COVID-19, enrolled during active disease. The rearranged chain carries TRBV2 and TRBJ2-4, with 7 central nucleotides matching TRBD1. The sample was peripheral blood. For the CDR3, the sequence is CASSTDRRQNIQYF. The nucleotide sequence reads as follows: TGTGCCAGCAGTACGGACAGGCGCCAAAACATTCAGTACTTC.